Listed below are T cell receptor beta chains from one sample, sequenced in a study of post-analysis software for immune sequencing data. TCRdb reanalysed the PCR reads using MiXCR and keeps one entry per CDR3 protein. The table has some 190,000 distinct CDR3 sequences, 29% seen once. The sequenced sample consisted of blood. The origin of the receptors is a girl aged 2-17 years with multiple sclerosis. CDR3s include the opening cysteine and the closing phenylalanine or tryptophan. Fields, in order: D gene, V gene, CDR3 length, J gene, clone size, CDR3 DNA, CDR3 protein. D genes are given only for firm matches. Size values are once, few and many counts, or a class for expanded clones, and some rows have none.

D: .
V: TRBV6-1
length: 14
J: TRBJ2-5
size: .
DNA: TGTGCCTCGCTTGAGTGGGTGCGGGGAGAGACCCAGTACTTC
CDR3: CASLEWVRGETQYF

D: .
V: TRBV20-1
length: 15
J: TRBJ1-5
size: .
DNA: TGCAGTGCTAGGGTGGGACAACAATCCGATCAGCCCCAGCATTTT
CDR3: CSARVGQQSDQPQHF

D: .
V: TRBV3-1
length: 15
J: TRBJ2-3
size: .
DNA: TGTGCCAGCAGCCTATTGGACCTCCCCACAGATACGCAGTATTTT
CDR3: CASSLLDLPTDTQYF

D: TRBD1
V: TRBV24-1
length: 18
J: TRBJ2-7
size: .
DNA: TGTGCCACCAGTGAGTCCCCCAGGACAGGGTCTTTGGTCAACGAGCAGTACTTC
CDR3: CATSESPRTGSLVNEQYF

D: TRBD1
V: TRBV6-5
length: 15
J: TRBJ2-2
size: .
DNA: TGTGCCAGCAGCCACCGGGACAGGGGGACCGGGGAGCTGTTTTTT
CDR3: CASSHRDRGTGELFF

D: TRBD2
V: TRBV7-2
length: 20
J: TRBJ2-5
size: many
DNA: TGTGCCAGCAGCTTACTTGTCACTAGCGGGGGCTCGAGGGGTATCGAGACCCAGTACTTC
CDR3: CASSLLVTSGGSRGIETQYF

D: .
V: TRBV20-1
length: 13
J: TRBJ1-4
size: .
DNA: TGCAGTGCTAGACGGCTAACTAATGAAAAACTGTTTTTT
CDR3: CSARRLTNEKLFF

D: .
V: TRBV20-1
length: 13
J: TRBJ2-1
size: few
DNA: TGCAGTGCTAGAGACCCCCTGGGGTATGAGCAGTTCTTC
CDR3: CSARDPLGYEQFF

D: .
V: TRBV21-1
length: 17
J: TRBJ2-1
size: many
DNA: TGTGCCAGCAGCAAAGCACGGACTAGCGGGAGTTCGGCTGAGCAGTTCTTC
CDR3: CASSKARTSGSSAEQFF

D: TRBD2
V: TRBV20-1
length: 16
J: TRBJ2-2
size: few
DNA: TGCAGTGCCCCCGGTGGTGGACTAGCATACACCGGGGAGCTGTTTTTT
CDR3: CSAPGGGLAYTGELFF

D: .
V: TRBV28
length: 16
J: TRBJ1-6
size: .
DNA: TGTGCCAGCAGTTTCTTTGCGGCACAGACCAATTCACCCCTCCACTTT
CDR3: CASSFFAAQTNSPLHF

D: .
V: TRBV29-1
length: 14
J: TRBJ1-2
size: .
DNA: TGCAGCGTTGAGCTGGATTATGCTAACTACGGCTACACCTTC
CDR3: CSVELDYANYGYTF

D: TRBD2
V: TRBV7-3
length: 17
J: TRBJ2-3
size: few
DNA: TGTGCCAGCAGCAACCACCCGGCACTAGCGGACACAGATACGCAGTATTTT
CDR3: CASSNHPALADTDTQYF

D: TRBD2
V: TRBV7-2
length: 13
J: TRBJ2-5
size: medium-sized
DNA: TGTGCCGGACTAGCGGGGGGTCGAGAGACCCAGTACTTC
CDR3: CAGLAGGRETQYF

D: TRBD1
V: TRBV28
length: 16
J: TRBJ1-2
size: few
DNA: TGTGCCAGCAGTGAAATCGGGACAGGGGGGACTTATGGCTACACCTTC
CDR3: CASSEIGTGGTYGYTF

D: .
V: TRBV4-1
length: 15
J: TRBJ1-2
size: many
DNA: TGCGCCAGCAGCCAAGATGAGGGCAGGGTTGGAGGCTACACCTTC
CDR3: CASSQDEGRVGGYTF

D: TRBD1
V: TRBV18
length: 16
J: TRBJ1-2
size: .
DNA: TGTGCCAGCTCACCACTCGACAGGGGGAGAGACTATGGCTACACCTTC
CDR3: CASSPLDRGRDYGYTF

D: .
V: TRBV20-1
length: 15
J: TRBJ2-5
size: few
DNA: TGCAGTGCTAGACCCATCCTGGGGGGGGCGGAGACCCAGTACTTC
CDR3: CSARPILGGAETQYF

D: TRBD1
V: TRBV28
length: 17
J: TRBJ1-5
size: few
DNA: TGTGCCAGCAGTTTGCTACAGGGGGGCCGCGGCCCTCAGCCCCAGCATTTT
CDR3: CASSLLQGGRGPQPQHF

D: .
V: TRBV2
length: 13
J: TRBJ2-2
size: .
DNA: TGTGCCAGCACCCAAACTAGATCCGGGGAGCTGTTTTTT
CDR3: CASTQTRSGELFF

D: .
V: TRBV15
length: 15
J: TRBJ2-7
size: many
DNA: TGTGCCACCAGCAGAGATCCGGCAGGGCACAACGAGCAGTACTTC
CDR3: CATSRDPAGHNEQYF